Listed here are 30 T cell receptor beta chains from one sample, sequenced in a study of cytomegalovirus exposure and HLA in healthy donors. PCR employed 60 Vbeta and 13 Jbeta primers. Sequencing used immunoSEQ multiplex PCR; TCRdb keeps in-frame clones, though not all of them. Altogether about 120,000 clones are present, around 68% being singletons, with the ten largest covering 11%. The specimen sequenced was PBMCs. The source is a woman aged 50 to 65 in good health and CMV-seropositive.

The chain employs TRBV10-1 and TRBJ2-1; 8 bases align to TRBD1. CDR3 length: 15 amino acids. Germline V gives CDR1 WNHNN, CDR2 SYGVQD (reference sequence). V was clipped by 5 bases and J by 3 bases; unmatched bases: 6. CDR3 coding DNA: TGCGCCAGCAGTCAAACCGGGACAGGCTACAATGAGCAGTTCTTC. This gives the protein CASSQTGTGYNEQFF.

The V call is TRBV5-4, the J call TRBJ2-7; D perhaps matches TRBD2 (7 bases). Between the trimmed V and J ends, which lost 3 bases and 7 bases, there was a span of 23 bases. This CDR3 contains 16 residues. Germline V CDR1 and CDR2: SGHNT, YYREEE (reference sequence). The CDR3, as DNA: TGTGCCAGCAGCTCGGGGAGGGTACAGGGAACGGAAGAGCAGTACTTC. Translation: CASSSGRVQGTEEQYF.

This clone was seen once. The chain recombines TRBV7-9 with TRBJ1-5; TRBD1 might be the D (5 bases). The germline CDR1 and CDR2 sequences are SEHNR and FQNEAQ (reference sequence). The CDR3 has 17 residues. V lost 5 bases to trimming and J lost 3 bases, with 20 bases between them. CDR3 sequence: CASSPSQGPDFNQPQHF. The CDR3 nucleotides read TGTGCCAGCAGCCCTTCTCAGGGTCCCGATTTCAATCAGCCCCAGCATTTT.

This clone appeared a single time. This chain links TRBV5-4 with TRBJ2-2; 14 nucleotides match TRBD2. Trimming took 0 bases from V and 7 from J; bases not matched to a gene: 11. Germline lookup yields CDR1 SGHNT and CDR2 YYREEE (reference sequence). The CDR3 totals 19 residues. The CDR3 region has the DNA TGTGCCAGCAGCTTGGCGGGACTAGCGGGAGTTCTGCGCGGCGGGGAGCTGTTTTTT. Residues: CASSLAGLAGVLRGGELFF.

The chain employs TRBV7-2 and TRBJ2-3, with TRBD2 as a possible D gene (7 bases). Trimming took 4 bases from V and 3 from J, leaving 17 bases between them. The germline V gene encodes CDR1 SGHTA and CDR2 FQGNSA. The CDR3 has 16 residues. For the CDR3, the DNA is TGTGCCAGCAGCTCCCGGCGGGGGCGGGGAACAGATACGCAGTATTTT. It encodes CASSSRRGRGTDTQYF.

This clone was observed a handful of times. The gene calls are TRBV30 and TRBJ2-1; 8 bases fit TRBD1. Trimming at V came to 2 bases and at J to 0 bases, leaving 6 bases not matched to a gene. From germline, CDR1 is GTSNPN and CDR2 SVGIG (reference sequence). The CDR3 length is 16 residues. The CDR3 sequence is CAWSPQTGASYNEQFF. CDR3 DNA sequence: TGTGCCTGGAGTCCACAGACAGGGGCCTCCTACAATGAGCAGTTCTTC.

The CDR3 DNA follows: TGTGCCAGCAGCACAATGGGGGGTGCCCACTACGAGCAGTACTTC. Protein sequence: CASSTMGGAHYEQYF. The chain couples TRBV5-6 to TRBJ2-7, with D perhaps matching TRBD2 (6 bases). The length of the CDR3 is 15 residues. Trimming left V 4 bases short and J 3 bases short, with 17 bases between. In germline, CDR1 is SGHDT, CDR2 YYEEEE.

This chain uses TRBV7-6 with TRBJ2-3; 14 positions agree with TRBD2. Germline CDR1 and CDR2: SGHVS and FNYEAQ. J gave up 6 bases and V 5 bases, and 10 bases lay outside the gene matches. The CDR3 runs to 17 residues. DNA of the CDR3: TGTGCCAGCAGCCTACGACTAGCGGGAGGGCCCGGGGATACGCAGTATTTT. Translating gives CASSLRLAGGPGDTQYF.

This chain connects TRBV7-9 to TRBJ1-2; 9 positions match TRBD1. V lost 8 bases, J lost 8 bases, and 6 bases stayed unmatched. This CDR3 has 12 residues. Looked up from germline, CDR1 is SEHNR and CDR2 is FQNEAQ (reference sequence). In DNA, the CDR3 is TGTGCCAGCCAAACAGGGGGCAGGGGCTACACCTTC. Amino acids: CASQTGGRGYTF.

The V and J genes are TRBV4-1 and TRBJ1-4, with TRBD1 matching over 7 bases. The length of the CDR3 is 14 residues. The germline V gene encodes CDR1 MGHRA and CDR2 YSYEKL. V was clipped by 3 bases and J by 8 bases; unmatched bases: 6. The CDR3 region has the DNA TGCGCCAGCAGCCAGGTAGACAGGGTGGAAAAACTGTTTTTT. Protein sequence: CASSQVDRVEKLFF.

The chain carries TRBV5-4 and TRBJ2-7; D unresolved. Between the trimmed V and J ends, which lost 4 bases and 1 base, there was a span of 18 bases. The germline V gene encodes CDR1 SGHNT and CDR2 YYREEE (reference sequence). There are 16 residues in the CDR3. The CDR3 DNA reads TGTGCCAGCAGCCCCGGTTCAGGTTTGTCGTCCTACGAGCAGTACTTC. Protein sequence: CASSPGSGLSSYEQYF.

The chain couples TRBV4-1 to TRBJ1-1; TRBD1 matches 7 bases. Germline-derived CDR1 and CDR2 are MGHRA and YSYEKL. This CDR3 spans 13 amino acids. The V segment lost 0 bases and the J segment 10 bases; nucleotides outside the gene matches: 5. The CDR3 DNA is TGCGCCAGCAGCCAAGAGCTTCCAGGGGGAGCTTTCTTT. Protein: CASSQELPGGAFF.

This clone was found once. CDR3 coding DNA: TGTGCCAGCAGCCCCGGCGGGGGAGAATACTCAGGGGGGGAGCTGTTTTTT. It translates to CASSPGGGEYSGGELFF. The chain has TRBV28 and TRBJ2-2; 7 nucleotides line up with TRBD2. CDR1 MDHEN and CDR2 SYDVKM come from the germline V gene. Trimming removed 6 bases from V and 8 bases from J; junction bases left unmatched: 18. CDR3 length: 17 amino acids.

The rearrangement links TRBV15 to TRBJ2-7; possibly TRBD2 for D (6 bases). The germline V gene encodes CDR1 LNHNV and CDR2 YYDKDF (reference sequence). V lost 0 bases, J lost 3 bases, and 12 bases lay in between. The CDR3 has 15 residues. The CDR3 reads CATSREYGGNYEQYF. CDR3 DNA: TGTGCCACCAGCAGAGAGTACGGGGGTAACTACGAGCAGTACTTC.

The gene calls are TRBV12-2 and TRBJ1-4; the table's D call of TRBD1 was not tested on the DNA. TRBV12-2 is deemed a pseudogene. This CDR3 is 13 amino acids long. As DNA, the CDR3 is TGTGCACGATGGGGGCGCGGACGGACTCAACTGTTTTTT. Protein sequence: CARWGRGRTQLFF.

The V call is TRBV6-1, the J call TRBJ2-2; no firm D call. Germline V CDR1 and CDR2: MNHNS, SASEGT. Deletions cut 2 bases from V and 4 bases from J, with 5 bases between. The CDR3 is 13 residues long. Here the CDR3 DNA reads TGTGCCAGCAGTGAAACGGGCACCGGGGAGCTGTTTTTT. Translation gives CASSETGTGELFF.

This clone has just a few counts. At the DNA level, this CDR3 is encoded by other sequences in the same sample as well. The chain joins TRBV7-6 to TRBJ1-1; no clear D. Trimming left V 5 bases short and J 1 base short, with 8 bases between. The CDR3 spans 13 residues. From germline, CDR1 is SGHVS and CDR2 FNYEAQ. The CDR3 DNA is TGTGCCAGCAGCCCCCCAGGGAACACTGAAGCTTTCTTT. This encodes CASSPPGNTEAFF. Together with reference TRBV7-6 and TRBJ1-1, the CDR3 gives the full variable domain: GAGVSQSPRYKVTKRGQDVALRCDPISGHVSLYWYRQALGQGPEFLTYFNYEAQQDKSGLPNDRFSAERPEGSISTLTIQRTEQRDSAMYRCASSPPGNTEAFFGQGTRLTVV.

CDR3 residues: CASSLVGGINTQYF. CDR3 nucleotides: TGTGCCAGCAGCTTAGTGGGGGGAATAAATACGCAGTATTTT. The chain joins TRBV7-2 to TRBJ2-3, with a possible D match to TRBD2 (6 bases). CDR3 length: 14 amino acids. Trimming left V 1 base short and J 7 bases short, with 12 bases between. CDR1 is SGHTA and CDR2 is FQGNSA in the germline V gene.

The CDR3 loop is CASSSRAGGRNEQFF. CDR3 in DNA: TGTGCCAGTAGTAGTAGGGCGGGGGGGCGCAATGAGCAGTTCTTC. The chain joins TRBV19 to TRBJ2-1; 9 bases match TRBD2. J gave up 6 bases and V 4 bases, and 7 bases lay outside the gene matches. Per germline, CDR1 LNHDA and CDR2 SQIVND (reference sequence). CDR3 size: 15 residues.

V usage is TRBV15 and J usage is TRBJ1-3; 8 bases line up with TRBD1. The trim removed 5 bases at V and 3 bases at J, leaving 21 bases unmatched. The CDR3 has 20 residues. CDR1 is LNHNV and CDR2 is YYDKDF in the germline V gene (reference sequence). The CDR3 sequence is CATSADFLLGQGVSGNTIYF. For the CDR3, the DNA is TGTGCCACCAGCGCGGATTTTCTACTTGGACAGGGTGTTAGTGGAAACACCATATATTTT.

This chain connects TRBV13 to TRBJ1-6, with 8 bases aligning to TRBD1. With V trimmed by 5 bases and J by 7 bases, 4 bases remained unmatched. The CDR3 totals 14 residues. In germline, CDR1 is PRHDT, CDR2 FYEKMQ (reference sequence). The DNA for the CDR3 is TGTGCCAGCAGCCTGGACAGGGTGAATTCACCCCTCCACTTT. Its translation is CASSLDRVNSPLHF.

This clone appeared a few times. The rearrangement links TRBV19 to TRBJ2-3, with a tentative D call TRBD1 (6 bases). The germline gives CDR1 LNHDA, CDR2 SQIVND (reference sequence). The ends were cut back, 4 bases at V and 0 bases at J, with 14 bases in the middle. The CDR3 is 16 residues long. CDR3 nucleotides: TGTGCCAGTAGTAATCAGGGGACCCTGAGCACAGATACGCAGTATTTT. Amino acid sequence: CASSNQGTLSTDTQYF. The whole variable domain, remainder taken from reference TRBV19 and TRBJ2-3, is DGGITQSPKYLFRKEGQNVTLSCEQNLNHDAMYWYRQDPGQGLRLIYYSQIVNDFQKGDIAEGYSVSREKKESFPLTVTSAQKNPTAFYLCASSNQGTLSTDTQYFGPGTRLTVL.

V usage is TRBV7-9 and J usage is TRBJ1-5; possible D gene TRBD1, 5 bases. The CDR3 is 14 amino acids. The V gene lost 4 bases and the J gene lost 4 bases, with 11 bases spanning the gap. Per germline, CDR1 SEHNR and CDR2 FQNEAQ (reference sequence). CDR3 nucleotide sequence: TGTGCCAGCAGCTCCACAGGTCCTAATCAGCCCCAGCATTTT. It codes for CASSSTGPNQPQHF. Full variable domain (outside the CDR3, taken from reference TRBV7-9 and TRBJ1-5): DTGVSQNPRHKITKRGQNVTFRCDPISEHNRLYWYRQTLGQGPEFLTYFQNEAQLEKSRLLSDRFSAERPKGSFSTLEIQRTEQGDSAMYLCASSSTGPNQPQHFGDGTRLSIL.

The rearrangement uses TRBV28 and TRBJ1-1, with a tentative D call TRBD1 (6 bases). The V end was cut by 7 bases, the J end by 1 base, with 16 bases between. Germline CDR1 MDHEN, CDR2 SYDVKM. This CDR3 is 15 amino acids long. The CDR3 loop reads CASKGGGLTNTEAFF. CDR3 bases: TGTGCCAGCAAAGGGGGAGGGTTGACGAACACTGAAGCTTTCTTT.

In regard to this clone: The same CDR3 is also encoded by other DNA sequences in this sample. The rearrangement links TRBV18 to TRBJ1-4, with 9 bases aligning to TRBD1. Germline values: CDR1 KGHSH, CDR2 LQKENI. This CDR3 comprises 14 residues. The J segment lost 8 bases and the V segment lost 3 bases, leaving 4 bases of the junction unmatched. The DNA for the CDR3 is TGTGCCAGCTCACCCGACAGGGGGAACGAAAAACTGTTTTTT. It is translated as CASSPDRGNEKLFF.

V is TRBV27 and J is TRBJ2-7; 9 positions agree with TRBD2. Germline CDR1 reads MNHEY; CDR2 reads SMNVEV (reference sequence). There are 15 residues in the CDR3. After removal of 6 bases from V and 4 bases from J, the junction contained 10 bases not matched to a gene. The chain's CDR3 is CASRLREGHEYEQYF. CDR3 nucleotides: TGTGCCAGCAGGTTGCGGGAGGGCCACGAATACGAGCAGTACTTC.

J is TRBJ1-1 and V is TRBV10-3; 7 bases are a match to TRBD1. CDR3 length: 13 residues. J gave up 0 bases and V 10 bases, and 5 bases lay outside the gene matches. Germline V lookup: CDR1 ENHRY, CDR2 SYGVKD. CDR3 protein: CATWDSMNTEAFF. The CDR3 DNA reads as TGTGCCACCTGGGACAGCATGAACACTGAAGCTTTCTTT.

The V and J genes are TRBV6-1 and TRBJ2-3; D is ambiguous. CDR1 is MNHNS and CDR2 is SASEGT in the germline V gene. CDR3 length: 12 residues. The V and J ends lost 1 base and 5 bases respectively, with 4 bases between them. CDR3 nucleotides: TGTGCCAGCAGTGAAGGCAGAGATACGCAGTATTTT. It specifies CASSEGRDTQYF.

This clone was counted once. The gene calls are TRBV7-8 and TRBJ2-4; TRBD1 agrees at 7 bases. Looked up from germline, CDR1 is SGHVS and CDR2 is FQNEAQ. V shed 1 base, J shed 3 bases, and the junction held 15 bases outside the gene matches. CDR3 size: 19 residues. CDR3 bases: TGTGCCAGCAGCTTAGTGGATACAGGGGACAGAATAAACAAAAACATTCAGTACTTC. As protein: CASSLVDTGDRINKNIQYF.

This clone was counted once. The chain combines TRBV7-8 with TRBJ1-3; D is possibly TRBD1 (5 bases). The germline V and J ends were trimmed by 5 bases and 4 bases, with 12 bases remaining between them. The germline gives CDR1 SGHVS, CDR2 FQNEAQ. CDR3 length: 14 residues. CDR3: CASSPQGGGNTIYF. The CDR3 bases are TGTGCCAGCAGCCCGCAGGGAGGAGGAAACACCATATATTTT.